This record covers a single TCR beta chain. The record originates from a study of T cell responses to AZD1222 COVID-19 vaccine. The protocol was immunoSEQ multiplex PCR, while the TCRdb copy is restricted to in-frame clones and leaves out a portion. This sample has approximately 140,000 clones, with 90% found just once. CDR1 and CDR2 from the germline V gene are LNHDA and SQIVND (reference sequence). Trimming cost V 5 bases and J 0 bases, with 11 bases left between them. The CDR3 length is 15 residues. The rearrangement joins TRBV19 to TRBJ1-5, with D possibly TRBD1 on 5 matching bases. Sequences were derived from peripheral blood, sampled 28 days after the second AZD1222 dose. The clonotype originates from an adult who received the AZD1222 COVID-19 vaccine. This chain's CDR3 is CASSHGTLSNQPQHF. CDR3 DNA: TGTGCCAGTAGTCACGGGACTCTTAGCAATCAGCCCCAGCATTTT.